This T cell receptor beta chain emerged from a study of control samples from healthy donors and cancer patients. This table comes from immunoSEQ multiplex PCR, and its TCRdb copy is limited to in-frame clones, with some not included. Here the sample spans about 130,000 clones, around 94% being singletons. This clone was counted a single time. The germline V gene encodes CDR1 LNHDA and CDR2 SQIVND (reference sequence). The J segment lost 5 bases and the V segment lost 6 bases, leaving 6 bases of the junction unmatched. The CDR3 has 14 residues. The source of this sequence is a man in his 60s with colorectal cancer. The sequencing input was PBMCs. The rearrangement uses TRBV19 and TRBJ1-4; 7 positions agree with TRBD1. CDR3 sequence: CASRPTGKNEKLFF. The CDR3 nucleotides are TGTGCCAGTAGACCGACAGGGAAGAATGAAAAACTGTTTTTT.